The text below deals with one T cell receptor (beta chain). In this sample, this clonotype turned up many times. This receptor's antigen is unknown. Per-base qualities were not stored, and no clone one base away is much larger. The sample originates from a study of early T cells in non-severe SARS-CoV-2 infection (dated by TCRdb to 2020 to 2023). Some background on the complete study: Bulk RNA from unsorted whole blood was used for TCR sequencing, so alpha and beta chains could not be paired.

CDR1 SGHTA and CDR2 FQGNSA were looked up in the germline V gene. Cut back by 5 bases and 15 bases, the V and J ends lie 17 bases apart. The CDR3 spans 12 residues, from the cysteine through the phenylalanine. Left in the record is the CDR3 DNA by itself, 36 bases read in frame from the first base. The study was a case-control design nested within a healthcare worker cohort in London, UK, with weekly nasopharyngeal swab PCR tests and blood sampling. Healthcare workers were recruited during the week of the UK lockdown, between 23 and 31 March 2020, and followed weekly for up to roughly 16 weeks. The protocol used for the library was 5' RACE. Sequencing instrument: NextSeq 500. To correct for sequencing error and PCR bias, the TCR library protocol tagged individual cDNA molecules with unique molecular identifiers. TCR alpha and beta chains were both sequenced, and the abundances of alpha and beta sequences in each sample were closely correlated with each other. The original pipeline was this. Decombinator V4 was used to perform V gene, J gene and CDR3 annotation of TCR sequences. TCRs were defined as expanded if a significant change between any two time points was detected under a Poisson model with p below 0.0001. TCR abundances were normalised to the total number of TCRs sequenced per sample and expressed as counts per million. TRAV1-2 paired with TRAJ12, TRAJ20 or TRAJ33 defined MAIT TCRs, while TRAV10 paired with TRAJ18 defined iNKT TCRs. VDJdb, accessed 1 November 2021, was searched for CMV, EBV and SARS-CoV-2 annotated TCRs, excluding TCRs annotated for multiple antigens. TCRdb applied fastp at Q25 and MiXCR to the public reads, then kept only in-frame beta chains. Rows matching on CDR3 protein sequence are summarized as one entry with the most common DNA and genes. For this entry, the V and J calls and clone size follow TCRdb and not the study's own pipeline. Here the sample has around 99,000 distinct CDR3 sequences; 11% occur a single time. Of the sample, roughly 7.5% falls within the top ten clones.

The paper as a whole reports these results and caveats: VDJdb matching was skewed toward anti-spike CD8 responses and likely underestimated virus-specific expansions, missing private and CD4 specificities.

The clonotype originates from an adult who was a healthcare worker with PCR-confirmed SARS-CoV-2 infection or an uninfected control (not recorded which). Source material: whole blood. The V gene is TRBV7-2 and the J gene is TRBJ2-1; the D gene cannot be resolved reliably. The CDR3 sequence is CASSISFTAPFF. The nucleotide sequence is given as TGTGCCAGCAGCATATCTTTCACCGCCCCGTTCTTC. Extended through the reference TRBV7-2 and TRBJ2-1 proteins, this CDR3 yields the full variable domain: GAGVSQSPSNKVTEKGKDVELRCDPISGHTALYWYRQSLGQGLEFLIYFQGNSAPDKSGLPSDRFSAERTGGSVSTLTIQRTQQEDSAVYLCASSISFTAPFFGPGTRLTVL.